Detailed here is one T cell receptor beta chain. In this sample, this clonotype turned up many times. No cognate antigen has been identified for it. Base-call qualities are not available, and no considerably larger clone is one nucleotide away. Library construction relied on PCR. These reads were obtained on an Illumina HiSeq 2500. TCR libraries were prepared with molecular barcoding, using unique molecular identifiers to normalize TCRbeta repertoire quantification. TCRdb's own reprocessing of the public reads used fastp at Q25 and MiXCR and kept productive beta chains. Each CDR3 protein gets just one entry, which takes the most common genes and DNA from the rows behind it. Within this sample are roughly 16,000 distinct CDR3 sequences, with roughly 12% of them counted one time only. About 71% of the sample comes from the top ten. This entry comes from a study of T-cell reconstitution after alpha-beta-depleted transplantation in children (dated by TCRdb to 2016 to 2018). Turning to the overall study: Using TCR repertoire profiling, the study followed T-cell immune reconstitution in a quantitative way in children after TCRalphabeta/CD19-depleted allogeneic hematopoietic cell transplantation.

Broad study findings and their caveats: In some patients, the high TCRbeta diversity seen at day 60 was put down to recipient T cells and intrathymic progenitors that had survived conditioning. The frequencies of hyperexpanded clones fell over the following months, and after one year, T-cell counts and TCRbeta diversity were mostly attributed to newly produced T cells. About two months after transplant, the apparently early recovery of alphabetaT-cell counts reportedly depended on just several hundred clones that had expanded rapidly and came from non-depleted graft cells.

Explained via the paper, the treatment or condition label denotes: allogeneic hematopoietic cell transplantation with graft depleted of TCRalphabeta T cells and CD19 B cells. The children who served as transplant recipients had been given grafts of TCRalphabeta/CD19-depleted allogeneic hematopoietic cells. The TCR originated in a boy less than two years old who had a stem cell transplant for Wiskott-Aldrich syndrome, so the T cells may come from the graft donor. The material was PBMCs, mostly from graft donor cells, obtained 180 days after TCRalphabeta/CD19-depleted stem cell transplant.

Here is the DNA: TGCAGTGCAGCGGGCTACGAGCAGTACTTC. Its protein reads: CSAAGYEQYF. The rearranged chain carries TRBV20-1 and TRBJ2-7; a tentative D call is TRBD2 (6 bases match). Measured from the cysteine to the phenylalanine, the CDR3 is 10 residues long. The entry retains the CDR3 DNA only, 30 bases that are in frame from base 1. Taken from the germline V gene (reference sequence), the CDR1 and CDR2 loops are DFQATT and SNEGSKA. Trimming costs V 6 bases and J 3 bases, and their ends lie 6 bases apart.